This passage covers 8 T cell receptor beta chains from one sample sequenced in a study of T-cell reconstitution after alpha-beta-depleted transplantation in children. Unique molecular identifiers were incorporated during preparation of the TCRbeta library. TCRdb reanalysed the PCR reads using MiXCR and keeps one entry per CDR3 protein. The table records 600,000 or so distinct CDR3 sequences, about 21% of them present only once. The sequencing used PBMCs, mostly from graft donor cells, collected 360 days after TCRalphabeta/CD19-depleted stem cell transplant. These receptors all stem from a boy in the first two years of life who had a stem cell transplant for acute myeloid leukemia, so the T cells may come from the graft donor.

This clonotype was counted only a few times. The chain recombines TRBV7-2 with TRBJ2-7; 7 bases agree with TRBD2. The V gene's germline CDR1 is SGHTA and CDR2 FQGNSA. The CDR3 runs to 15 residues. V was pared by 0 bases and J by 0 bases, with 2 bases of the junction left unmatched. The CDR3 reads CASSLAGGTSYEQYF. The CDR3 DNA reads TGTGCCAGCAGCTTAGCGGGGGGGACCTCCTACGAGCAGTACTTC.

The sample holds a few counts of this clonotype. This chain connects TRBV5-1 to TRBJ2-1; 10 bases fit TRBD2. CDR1 is SGHRS and CDR2 is YFSETQ in the germline V gene. The length of the CDR3 is 18 residues. V was pared by 0 bases and J by 6 bases, with 12 bases of the junction left unmatched. CDR3 nucleotides: TGCGCCAGCAGCTTGGAGGTCACAGCGGGGGGGCCAAGCAATGAGCAGTTCTTC. It yields the protein CASSLEVTAGGPSNEQFF.

This clonotype was seen a handful of times. The genes are TRBV12-3 or TRBV12-4 and TRBJ2-3; tentatively, D is TRBD2 (5 bases). V shed 7 bases and J shed 3 bases, with 14 bases lying between them. CDR3 size: 14 residues. For the CDR3, the DNA is TGTGCCAGCACCCCGTCGGGGTTGACAGATACGCAGTATTTT. It encodes CASTPSGLTDTQYF.

The CDR3: CASSVLDLTRTGLTDTQYF. For the CDR3, the DNA is TGTGCCAGCAGCGTTCTAGATTTAACGAGGACAGGGCTCACAGATACGCAGTATTTT. The gene calls are TRBV11-2 and TRBJ2-3; 8 bases fit TRBD1. The CDR3 extends over 19 amino acids. Germline CDR1 SGHAT, CDR2 FQNNGV. V was clipped by 5 bases and J by 2 bases; unmatched bases: 18.

There are many counts of this clonotype. The chain employs TRBV4-3 and TRBJ2-7; 7 bases align to TRBD1. From germline, CDR1 is LGHNA and CDR2 YSLEER. The CDR3 has 16 residues. With V trimmed by 0 bases and J by 2 bases, 7 bases remained unmatched. CDR3 loop: CASSQDIQGNAYEQYF. The DNA of the CDR3 is TGCGCCAGCAGCCAAGATATACAGGGGAATGCCTACGAGCAGTACTTC.

This clonotype was recorded at least ten times. This rearrangement joins TRBV27 to TRBJ2-1, with D uncertain. The CDR3 consists of 13 residues. Looked up from germline, CDR1 is MNHEY and CDR2 is SMNVEV (reference sequence). With 3 bases removed from V and 7 bases from J, the gap between germline ends came to 10 bases. For the CDR3, the DNA is TGTGCCAGCAGTTTCCGCGGTGGGAATGAGCAGTTCTTC. Translating gives CASSFRGGNEQFF.

In its sample, this clonotype was seen a few times. The chain employs TRBV6-5 and TRBJ2-7, with 9 nucleotides matching TRBD2. Germline trimming cut 0 bases from V and 2 bases from J; bases unmatched to any gene: 14. The CDR3 has 19 amino acids. Germline CDR1 reads MNHEY; CDR2 reads SVGAGI. The CDR3, as DNA: TGTGCCAGCAGTTACTCGAGGCTAGCGGGAAGTGGTAAGCCCTACGAGCAGTACTTC. It specifies CASSYSRLAGSGKPYEQYF.

This clonotype has a handful of counts. The chain joins TRBV20-1 to TRBJ2-3, with 7 bases matching TRBD1. The CDR3 is 15 amino acids. CDR1 DFQATT and CDR2 SNEGSKA come from the germline V gene (reference sequence). The V segment lost 2 bases and the J segment 1 base; nucleotides outside the gene matches: 6. CDR3 DNA: TGCAGTGCTAGAAAGGGGGCGCTGGGCACAGATACGCAGTATTTT. Translated, it gives CSARKGALGTDTQYF.